These 9 T cell receptor beta chains were all obtained from the same sample, sequenced in a study of tumor-infiltrating lymphocytes in primary liver carcinoma. Co-extraction of both nucleic acids (RNA and DNA) used about 20-33 mg of unsorted bulk tissue. Priming with a constant-region primer yielded TCR beta cDNA from roughly 0.45 ug total RNA. For TCR beta, libraries were produced by three nested multiplex PCR rounds using slightly modified ARM-PCR. The opening two PCR rounds, ten to eleven cycles each, paired TRBV1-TRBV30 forward primers with a C-beta reverse primer. Via MiXCR, TCRdb re-called the multiplex PCR reads, giving one row per CDR3 protein. Of roughly 22,000 distinct CDR3 sequences detected, more than 75% appear once; the ten largest clones hold about 40%. The sample consisted of liver tumor tissue from sampling region 2. Subset described: tumor region T2, inferior pole. These receptors were obtained from a woman under 40 with primary liver carcinoma and hepatitis B virus infection.

Note on this clonotype: This CDR3 is missing its conserved last phenylalanine or tryptophan, likely due to a read error. V usage is TRBV29-1 and J usage is TRBJ2-1; D call uncertain. The V end was cut by 7 bases, the J end by 3 bases, with 16 bases between. The CDR3 consists of 14 residues. Germline CDR1 SQVTM, CDR2 ANQGSEA. CDR3 sequence reads: CSAAWLVGYNEQFL. The DNA of the CDR3 is TGCAGCGCCGCCTGGCTAGTGGGCTACAATGAGCAGTTCTTG.

The gene calls are TRBV11-2 and TRBJ1-1; D is unclear. Germline CDR1 reads SGHAT; CDR2 reads FQNNGV. The CDR3 consists of 14 residues. The CDR3 region has the DNA TGTACTAGCAGCTTATTATGGCCCGGCACTGAAGCTTTCTTT. This sequence encodes CTSSLLWPGTEAFF.

With regard to this clonotype: Because it lacks the conserved phenylalanine or tryptophan at the end, this CDR3 is likely a read error. This chain uses TRBV11-2 with TRBJ1-1; D unresolved. The CDR3 loop spans 15 amino acids. Per germline, CDR1 SGHAT and CDR2 FQNNGV. The CDR3 region is CASSLKGGRLNEAFY. Here the CDR3 DNA reads TGTGCCAGTAGCTTAAAAGGAGGGAGGTTAAATGAAGCTTTCTAT.

This rearrangement joins TRBV11-2 to TRBJ2-7; D might be TRBD2 (6 bases). V shed 10 bases and J shed 8 bases, with 21 bases lying between them. The CDR3 is 13 residues long. The V gene's germline CDR1 is SGHAT and CDR2 FQNNGV. CDR3 in amino acids: CANCFPAGYKQYF. In nucleotides, the CDR3 is TGTGCCAACTGCTTTCCGGCGGGGTACAAGCAGTACTTC.

As for this clonotype: One junction end disagrees with the germline gene, perhaps due to a read error. The chain is built from TRBV7-9 and TRBJ1-6; D is perhaps TRBD1 (5 bases). The germline CDR1 and CDR2 sequences are SEHNR and FQNEAQ (reference sequence). The CDR3 has 15 residues. CDR3 in amino acids: CVSSPGDSYNSPLHF. The CDR3 coding sequence is TGTGTCAGCAGCCCGGGGGACTCCTATAATTCACCCCTCCACTTT.

V usage is TRBV29-1 and J usage is TRBJ2-3, with 8 nucleotides matching TRBD2. The V gene's germline CDR1 is SQVTM and CDR2 ANQGSEA. The ends lost 5 bases at V and 2 bases at J; junction bases unmatched: 9. The CDR3 extends over 15 amino acids. DNA for the CDR3: TGCAGCGTTATCAGCGGGAGATGGGCCACAGATACGCAGTATTTT. Translation gives CSVISGRWATDTQYF.

Worth noting for this clonotype: Likely a read error: the CDR3 ends without its conserved phenylalanine or tryptophan. This chain connects TRBV11-2 to TRBJ2-1; D may be TRBD2 (6 bases). V shed 5 bases and J shed 4 bases, with 18 bases lying between them. Germline V gives CDR1 SGHAT, CDR2 FQNNGV. This CDR3 has 16 residues. The CDR3 DNA reads as TGTGCCAGCAGCACCTATCTAGTGGGAGGATACAATGAGCAGTTCTGC. Encoded protein: CASSTYLVGGYNEQFC.

The rearrangement links TRBV11-2 to TRBJ1-1, with 12 bases lining up with TRBD1. The CDR3 totals 20 residues. The germline V gene has CDR1 SGHAT and CDR2 FQNNGV. Unmatched junction bases numbered 19, after V lost 6 bases and J lost 2 bases. CDR3 bases: TGTGCCAGCAGGGCTAGGGACAGGGGGCACAAGAGGTGGAGTAACACTGAAGCTTTCTTT. Translating gives CASRARDRGHKRWSNTEAFF.

The chain uses TRBV6-5 and TRBJ1-5, with no clear D. The end of the DNA is better explained by TRBJ2-3, so the J call may be wrong. CDR3 size: 13 residues. CDR1 is MNHEY and CDR2 is SVGAGI in the germline V gene. The CDR3, as DNA: TGTGCCAGCTGCCCATCTCAGATTCACCCCCAGTATTTT. Its translation is CASCPSQIHPQYF.